This T cell receptor (beta chain) was retrieved from a study of graft-versus-host responses after intestinal transplantation. Study results and caveats: Early after transplant, HvG clones declined as circulating GvH clones peaked.

With around 200,000 irradiated, violet-dye-labeled stimulator cells, around 200,000 CFSE-labeled responder cells were plated. The CDR3 consists of 14 residues. Germline assignment: CDR1 MDHEN and CDR2 SYDVKM. V shed 3 bases and J shed 2 bases, with 8 bases lying between them. TCRdb keeps only in-frame clones here, not all; method: immunoSEQ multiplex PCR. The sample has around 19,000 clones; approximately 39% are singletons. The sample consisted of alloreactive CD4+ T cells from a mixed lymphocyte reaction culture, taken before transplantation. Subset indicated: CFSE-low proliferating T cells sorted from approximately 6-day pre-transplant mixed lymphocyte reaction (GvH or HvG direction). The genes are TRBV28 and TRBJ2-1; D perhaps matches TRBD2 (6 bases). The source is a human patient who was an organ donor for intestinal transplantation. The CDR3 region is CASSFGGTYNEQFF. The DNA for the CDR3 is TGTGCCAGCAGTTTCGGCGGGACCTACAATGAGCAGTTCTTC.